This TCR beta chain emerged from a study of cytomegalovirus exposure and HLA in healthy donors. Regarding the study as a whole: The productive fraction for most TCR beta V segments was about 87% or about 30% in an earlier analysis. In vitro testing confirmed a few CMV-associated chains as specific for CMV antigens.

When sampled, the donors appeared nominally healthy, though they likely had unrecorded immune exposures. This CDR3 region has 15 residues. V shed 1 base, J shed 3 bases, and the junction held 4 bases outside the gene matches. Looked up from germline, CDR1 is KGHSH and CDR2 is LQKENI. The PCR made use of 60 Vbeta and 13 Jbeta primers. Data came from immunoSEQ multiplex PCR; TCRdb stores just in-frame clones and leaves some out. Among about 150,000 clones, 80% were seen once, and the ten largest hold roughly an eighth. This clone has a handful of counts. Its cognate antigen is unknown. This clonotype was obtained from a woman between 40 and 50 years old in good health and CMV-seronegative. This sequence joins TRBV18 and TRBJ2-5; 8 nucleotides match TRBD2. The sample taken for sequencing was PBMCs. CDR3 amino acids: CASSPHSGAEETQYF. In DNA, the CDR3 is TGTGCCAGCTCACCACATAGCGGGGCGGAAGAGACCCAGTACTTC.